These 32 T cell receptor beta chains were sequenced from one sample in a study of blood T cell repertoires in COVID-19. The method was immunoSEQ multiplex PCR; TCRdb's version includes in-frame clones alone and lacks a portion of them. This sample has 80,000 to 90,000 clones, with around nine tenths found just once. Sequencing used peripheral blood. Every receptor here comes from a man aged 60-69 years with acute or convalescent COVID-19.

This rearrangement joins TRBV27 to TRBJ2-7; TRBD2 matches 7 bases. V was clipped by 5 bases and J by 2 bases; unmatched bases: 3. Germline lookup yields CDR1 MNHEY and CDR2 SMNVEV (reference sequence). CDR3 length: 13 residues. This chain's CDR3 is CASSAGGTYEQYF. The DNA for the CDR3 is TGTGCCAGCAGTGCCGGGGGGACCTACGAGCAGTACTTC.

The J gene is TRBJ1-1, the V gene TRBV19, with a tentative D call TRBD1 (5 bases). This CDR3 has 12 amino acids. V lost 3 bases and J lost 8, with 10 bases in between. The V gene's germline CDR1 is LNHDA and CDR2 SQIVND (reference sequence). The CDR3 DNA follows: TGTGCCAGTAGTATCATGGGGGGAGAAGCTTTCTTT. Translating gives CASSIMGGEAFF.

The rearrangement uses TRBV3-1 (or the pseudogene TRBV3-2) and TRBJ2-1; unclear D gene. V was cut by 0 bases and J by 12 bases, with 15 bases left in between. This CDR3 is 14 amino acids long. The germline CDR1 and CDR2 sequences are LGHDT and YNNKEL (reference sequence). CDR3 DNA sequence: TGTGCCAGCAGCCAAGATTCCCCGTGGTTCGGGCAGTTCTTC. Amino acid sequence: CASSQDSPWFGQFF.

The gene calls are TRBV10-3 and TRBJ2-7; D is unclear. V was shortened by 2 bases and J by 1 base, with 18 bases between the two germline ends. This CDR3 has 17 residues. Germline V gene sequence: CDR1 ENHRY, CDR2 SYGVKD. CDR3 loop: CAISEPPEETWSYEQYF. The CDR3 DNA is TGTGCCATCAGTGAGCCGCCCGAGGAGACTTGGTCCTACGAGCAGTACTTC.

CDR3 in amino acids: CASSRRQSTDTQYF. The CDR3 nucleotides read TGTGCCAGCTCACGTAGACAGAGCACAGATACGCAGTATTTT. This sequence joins TRBV18 and TRBJ2-3, with D perhaps TRBD1 (5 bases). Germline assignment: CDR1 KGHSH and CDR2 LQKENI. CDR3 length equals 14 residues. V was pared by 4 bases and J by 0 bases, with 8 bases between. Using reference TRBV18 and TRBJ2-3 for the parts outside the CDR3, the full variable domain is NAGVMQNPRHLVRRRGQEARLRCSPMKGHSHVYWYRQLPEEGLKFMVYLQKENIIDESGMPKERFSAEFPKEGPSILRIQQVVRGDSAAYFCASSRRQSTDTQYFGPGTRLTVL.

This clone was detected a few times. The chain employs TRBV5-1 and TRBJ1-1, with no clear D. Trimming took 0 bases from V and 1 from J, leaving 7 bases between them. The CDR3 covers 14 residues. Germline-derived CDR1 and CDR2 are SGHRS and YFSETQ. As DNA, the CDR3 is TGCGCCAGCAGCTTGGCCGTACAGAACACTGAAGCTTTCTTT. Encoded protein: CASSLAVQNTEAFF.

This sequence joins TRBV28 and TRBJ2-1; possible D gene TRBD1, 6 bases. Per germline, CDR1 MDHEN and CDR2 SYDVKM. This CDR3 has 16 residues. Trimming left V 2 bases short and J 5 bases short, with 16 bases between. CDR3 amino acids: CASSLRGPGVDNEQFF. Written as DNA, the CDR3 is TGTGCCAGCAGTTTACGAGGGCCAGGGGTCGACAATGAGCAGTTCTTC.

V usage is TRBV27 and J usage is TRBJ2-5; 10 positions match TRBD1. CDR3 length: 17 residues. Germline values: CDR1 MNHEY, CDR2 SMNVEV (reference sequence). J lost 1 base, V lost 3 bases, and 8 bases had no gene match. The CDR3 region has the DNA TGTGCCAGCAGTTTCTTTCCCGGGACAGGGGTCCAAGAGACCCAGTACTTC. Its protein product is CASSFFPGTGVQETQYF.

This sequence joins TRBV19 and TRBJ1-6, with TRBD1 identical over 9 bases. The CDR3 extends over 17 amino acids. J gave up 7 bases and V 10 bases, and 17 bases lay outside the gene matches. The germline V gene has CDR1 LNHDA and CDR2 SQIVND (reference sequence). The CDR3 bases are TGTGCCACCCGCGCCGGGACAGGGATTAGGTGGAATTCACCCCTCCACTTT. This sequence encodes CATRAGTGIRWNSPLHF.

The rearrangement joins TRBV7-8 to TRBJ1-1; D is undetermined. With 7 bases removed from V and 4 bases from J, the gap between germline ends came to 13 bases. CDR1 is SGHVS, CDR2 FQNEAQ, per germline. The CDR3 is made up of 13 amino acids. CDR3 in DNA: TGTGCCAGCAAGGAGGGCATCGGCACTGAAGCTTTCTTT. Translated, it gives CASKEGIGTEAFF.

This clone was counted between two and nine times. The chain uses TRBV29-1 and TRBJ2-7, with TRBD1 matching over 10 bases. CDR1 and CDR2 (germline): SQVTM, ANQGSEA. The V gene end was trimmed by 7 bases and the J gene end by 7 bases; junction bases not matched to a gene: 10. The CDR3 is 13 residues long. Here the CDR3 reads CSASTGGSKEQYF. DNA of the CDR3: TGCAGCGCTTCGACAGGGGGCTCGAAAGAGCAGTACTTC.

The V and J genes are TRBV27 and TRBJ1-4, with D tentatively TRBD1 (5 bases). V was pared by 5 bases and J by 8 bases, with 21 bases between. Germline CDR1 MNHEY, CDR2 SMNVEV (reference sequence). The CDR3 is 16 residues long. As DNA, the CDR3 is TGTGCCAGCAGTCCCGGCGGGGCGGCGGGAGAAGAAAAACTGTTTTTT. Protein product: CASSPGGAAGEEKLFF.

The V gene is TRBV6-5, the J gene TRBJ1-5; D remains ambiguous. V lost 2 bases to trimming and J lost 5 bases, with 13 bases between them. The CDR3 runs to 15 residues. CDR1 MNHEY and CDR2 SVGAGI come from the germline V gene. The CDR3 nucleotides read TGTGCCAGCAGTTACATGGCAGGTTACGATCAGCCCCAGCATTTT. Amino acid sequence: CASSYMAGYDQPQHF.

The V call is TRBV18, the J call TRBJ1-5, with TRBD1 as a possible D gene (5 bases). V lost 5 bases and J 0 bases, leaving 14 bases between the germline ends. Looked up from germline, CDR1 is KGHSH and CDR2 is LQKENI. This CDR3 spans 16 amino acids. In DNA, the CDR3 is TGTGCCAGCTCATTGGGATCAGGGCTTAGCAATCAGCCCCAGCATTTT. This encodes CASSLGSGLSNQPQHF.

The V call is TRBV19, the J call TRBJ1-1; 10 bases are shared with TRBD1. Germline CDR1 and CDR2: LNHDA and SQIVND (reference sequence). The CDR3 is 15 amino acids. V lost 9 bases to trimming and J lost 0 bases; unmatched junction nucleotides: 7. Written as DNA, the CDR3 is TGTGCCAGCATCCGGGACAGGGGAATGAACACTGAAGCTTTCTTT. Protein product: CASIRDRGMNTEAFF.

This clone has just one count. The V and J genes are TRBV14 and TRBJ2-5; unclear D gene. Between the trimmed V and J ends, which lost 4 bases and 5 bases, there was a span of 5 bases. The CDR3 runs 11 residues. Germline assignment: CDR1 SGHDN and CDR2 FVKESK. Here the CDR3 reads CASSLRETQYF. DNA of the CDR3: TGTGCCAGCAGCCTGAGGGAGACCCAGTACTTC.

The V and J genes are TRBV30 and TRBJ1-2; D might be TRBD1 (5 bases). The germline V gene encodes CDR1 GTSNPN and CDR2 SVGIG (reference sequence). This CDR3 is 12 amino acids long. V lost 2 bases and J 6 bases, leaving 10 bases between the germline ends. The chain's CDR3 is CAWSTGGDGYTF. The DNA for the CDR3 is TGTGCCTGGAGTACCGGGGGGGATGGCTACACCTTC.

This clone was picked up one time. At one boundary the junction diverges from the germline segment, which might be a read error. The rearrangement joins TRBV7-2 to TRBJ1-2; possible D gene TRBD1, 6 bases. In germline, CDR1 is SGHTA, CDR2 FQGNSA. CDR3 length: 11 residues. CDR3 coding DNA: TGCAGCCTGGGGGCGGGCTATGGCTACACCTTC. Translation gives CSLGAGYGYTF.

This chain joins TRBV12-3 or TRBV12-4 and TRBJ1-3, with D uncertain. CDR3 length: 13 amino acids. V was pared by 7 bases and J by 4 bases, with 11 bases between. CDR3 in DNA: TGTGCCAGCACCATTCAGTCCGGAAACACCATATATTTT. This encodes CASTIQSGNTIYF.

This chain uses TRBV5-1 with TRBJ2-1; 7 positions agree with TRBD1. Germline CDR1 is SGHRS and CDR2 is YFSETQ. This CDR3 has 18 amino acids. The V gene end was trimmed by 1 base and the J gene end by 5 bases; junction bases not matched to a gene: 15. In DNA form, the CDR3 reads TGCGCCAGCAGCTTGTACCCGGTAGGTGACAGGGTGAACAATGAGCAGTTCTTC. It codes for CASSLYPVGDRVNNEQFF.

This sequence joins TRBV5-8 and TRBJ1-6; D gene uncertain. The CDR3 totals 12 residues. Trimming shortened V by 1 base and J by 9 bases, and 5 bases separated the two germline ends. Germline V gene lookup returns CDR1 SGHTS and CDR2 YDEGEE. The CDR3 loop is CASSLSSSPLHF. In nucleotides, the CDR3 is TGTGCCAGCAGCTTGTCCTCTTCACCCCTCCACTTT.

This clone came up once. The J gene is TRBJ2-7, the V gene TRBV10-3, with 7 positions matching TRBD1. The CDR3 sequence is 13 residues long. Germline trimming cut 4 bases from V and 5 bases from J; bases unmatched to any gene: 5. CDR1 and CDR2 from the germline V gene are ENHRY and SYGVKD. The CDR3 DNA follows: TGTGCCATCAGTGTAAAAGACAGGGACGAGCAGTACTTC. Its translation is CAISVKDRDEQYF.

This clone was seen a single time. The chain carries TRBV3-1 (or the pseudogene TRBV3-2) and TRBJ1-1, with TRBD1 identical over 9 bases. The CDR3 contains 16 residues. The germline gives CDR1 LGHDT, CDR2 YNNKEL (reference sequence). The V segment lost 5 bases and the J segment 1 base; nucleotides outside the gene matches: 8. The CDR3 loop reads CASSTRPGQGNTEAFF. DNA for the CDR3: TGTGCCAGCAGCACCCGACCGGGACAGGGGAACACTGAAGCTTTCTTT.

V is TRBV3-1 (or the pseudogene TRBV3-2) and J is TRBJ1-6, with unresolved D. Trimming took off 8 bases at V and 5 bases at J, with 10 bases between the two ends. CDR3 length: 13 residues. Germline V gives CDR1 LGHDT, CDR2 YNNKEL (reference sequence). The chain's CDR3 is CASSRSNNSPLHF. Here the CDR3 DNA reads TGTGCCAGCTCGCGGTCTAATAATTCACCCCTCCACTTT.

V usage is TRBV6-1 and J usage is TRBJ1-4, with TRBD1 identical over 9 bases. Trimming removed 2 bases from V and 4 bases from J; junction bases left unmatched: 8. CDR1 and CDR2 from the germline V gene are MNHNS and SASEGT. This CDR3 contains 17 residues. CDR3 in amino acids: CASSERGTGSHNEKLFF. The CDR3 DNA sequence: TGTGCCAGCAGTGAAAGGGGGACAGGGAGTCATAATGAAAAACTGTTTTTT.

The chain is built from TRBV19 and TRBJ1-5, with D unresolved. CDR3 size: 14 residues. In germline, CDR1 is LNHDA, CDR2 SQIVND (reference sequence). V was cut by 0 bases and J by 6 bases, with 9 bases left in between. The CDR3 spells CASSIDPRGQPQHF. The CDR3, as DNA: TGTGCCAGTAGTATAGATCCCAGAGGTCAGCCCCAGCATTTT.

The V gene is TRBV11-1, the J gene TRBJ1-1; D is possibly TRBD1 (6 bases). This CDR3 region has 15 residues. Between the trimmed V and J ends, which lost 5 bases and 0 bases, there was a span of 13 bases. Per germline, CDR1 SGHAT and CDR2 FQDESV (reference sequence). CDR3 bases: TGTGCCAGCAGCATTCAACAGGGCCTGAACACTGAAGCTTTCTTT. Its protein is CASSIQQGLNTEAFF.

The chain couples TRBV7-9 to TRBJ1-4, with D hard to call. Trimming cost V 3 bases and J 0 bases, with 8 bases left between them. CDR3 length: 15 residues. Germline CDR1 reads SEHNR; CDR2 reads FQNEAQ (reference sequence). The CDR3 sequence: CASSLGSATNEKLFF. DNA of the CDR3: TGTGCCAGCAGCTTGGGGAGTGCAACTAATGAAAAACTGTTTTTT.

The chain has TRBV18 and TRBJ1-1; 8 bases map to TRBD1. The V gene's germline CDR1 is KGHSH and CDR2 LQKENI. The V and J ends lost 4 bases and 1 base, in that order; junction bases with no gene match: 2. CDR3 length equals 14 residues. This chain's CDR3 is CASSQDRENTEAFF. CDR3 sequence (DNA): TGTGCCAGCTCACAGGACAGGGAGAACACTGAAGCTTTCTTT.

The genes are TRBV11-2 and TRBJ1-4, with D uncertain. The CDR3 runs to 15 residues. Trimming pared 1 base from V and 2 bases from J, leaving 8 bases between. CDR1 is SGHAT, CDR2 FQNNGV, per germline. In DNA, the CDR3 is TGTGCCAGCAGCTTAGGAGGGAAGACTAATGAAAAACTGTTTTTT. As protein: CASSLGGKTNEKLFF.

This chain uses TRBV20-1 with TRBJ1-3, with 8 bases that match TRBD1. The CDR3 extends over 14 amino acids. CDR1 and CDR2 (germline): DFQATT, SNEGSKA (reference sequence). V gave up 5 bases and J gave up 4 bases; unmatched junction bases: 7. The CDR3 region is CSAGAGGSGNTIYF. In DNA form, the CDR3 reads TGCAGTGCTGGTGCAGGGGGCTCCGGAAACACCATATATTTT.

The rearrangement uses TRBV6-6 and TRBJ1-2, with a weak D call TRBD1 (6 bases). Germline V gene data show CDR1 as MNHNY and CDR2 as SVGAGI (reference sequence). The CDR3 loop spans 14 amino acids. V lost 2 bases and J 6 bases, leaving 13 bases between the germline ends. DNA of the CDR3: TGTGCCAGCAGTTACCCTCAGGGGCAGGATGGCTACACCTTC. Translation: CASSYPQGQDGYTF.